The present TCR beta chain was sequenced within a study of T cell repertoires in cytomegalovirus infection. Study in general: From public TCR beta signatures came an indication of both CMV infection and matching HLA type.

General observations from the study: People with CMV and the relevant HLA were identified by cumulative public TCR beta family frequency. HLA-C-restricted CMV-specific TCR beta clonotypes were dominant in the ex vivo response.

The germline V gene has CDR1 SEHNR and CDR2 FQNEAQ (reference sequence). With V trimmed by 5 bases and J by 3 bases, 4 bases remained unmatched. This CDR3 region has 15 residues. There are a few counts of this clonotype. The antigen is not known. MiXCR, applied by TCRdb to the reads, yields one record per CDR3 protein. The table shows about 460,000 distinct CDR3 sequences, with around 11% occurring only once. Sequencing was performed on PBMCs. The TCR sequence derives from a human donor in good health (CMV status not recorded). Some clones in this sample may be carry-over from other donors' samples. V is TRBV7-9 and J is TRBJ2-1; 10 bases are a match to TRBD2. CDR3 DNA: TGTGCCAGCAGCACGAGCGGGAGGGTCTACAATGAGCAGTTCTTC. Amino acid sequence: CASSTSGRVYNEQFF.